The 30 T cell receptor beta chains in this list originate from one sample, sequenced in a study of a mutant IDH1 vaccine in newly diagnosed glioma. Their recognized antigens are unknown. Time point reported: week 35, safety follow-up. Doses of 300 ug of mutant IDH1 20-mer peptide were given with topical imiquimod. The protocol was immunoSEQ multiplex PCR, while the TCRdb copy is restricted to in-frame clones and leaves out a portion. The table lists approximately 50,000 clones, approximately 87% of them singletons. The sample here was PBMCs, taken from a glioma patient whose treatment included an IDH1 peptide vaccine. The receptors stem from a man in his forties or fifties with glioma.

The chain employs TRBV6-1 and TRBJ1-4; D possibly corresponds to TRBD1 (6 bases). CDR1 and CDR2 from the germline V gene are MNHNS and SASEGT. The ends were cut back, 6 bases at V and 3 bases at J, with 11 bases in the middle. The length of the CDR3 is 14 residues. The CDR3: CASRETGSNEKLFF. CDR3 in DNA: TGTGCCAGCAGGGAGACAGGTTCTAATGAAAAACTGTTTTTT.

The chain carries TRBV18 and TRBJ1-2; maybe TRBD1 (5 bases). Germline V gene sequence: CDR1 KGHSH, CDR2 LQKENI. Trimming stripped 3 bases from V and 0 bases from J, with 11 bases between. The CDR3 length is 15 residues. The CDR3 sequence is CASSPIQGANYGYTF. The CDR3, as DNA: TGTGCCAGCTCACCGATTCAGGGTGCTAACTATGGCTACACCTTC.

The chain couples TRBV9 to TRBJ1-1; D gene uncertain. The germline V and J ends were trimmed by 6 bases and 0 bases, with 15 bases remaining between them. Germline V gives CDR1 SGDLS, CDR2 YYNGEE. The CDR3 runs to 15 residues. CDR3 coding DNA: TGTGCCAGCACCAGAGGCGTGGCGATGAACACTGAAGCTTTCTTT. It specifies CASTRGVAMNTEAFF. Drawing the rest from reference TRBV9 and TRBJ1-1, the complete variable domain is DSGVTQTPKHLITATGQRVTLRCSPRSGDLSVYWYQQSLDQGLQFLIQYYNGEERAKGNILERFSAQQFPDLHSELNLSSLELGDSALYFCASTRGVAMNTEAFFGQGTRLTVV.

V is TRBV4-2 and J is TRBJ2-7; D perhaps matches TRBD1 (6 bases). Trimming removed 4 bases from V and 7 bases from J, with 17 bases in between. This CDR3 contains 14 residues. Germline CDR1 LGHNA, CDR2 YNFKEQ. The CDR3 spells CASSPRQEEGEQYF. In DNA, the CDR3 is TGTGCCAGCAGCCCCCGACAGGAGGAAGGGGAGCAGTACTTC.

The rearrangement joins TRBV7-2 to TRBJ1-5; perhaps TRBD1 as D (6 bases). Trimming left V 1 base short and J 6 bases short, with 13 bases between. Germline V CDR1 and CDR2: SGHTA, FQGNSA. The CDR3 sequence is 15 residues long. The chain's CDR3 is CASSLDGAGAQPQHF. CDR3 in DNA: TGTGCCAGCAGCTTAGACGGGGCAGGGGCTCAGCCCCAGCATTTT.

This chain connects TRBV9 to TRBJ2-2, with a weak D call TRBD2 (5 bases). Germline values: CDR1 SGDLS, CDR2 YYNGEE. The V and J ends lost 0 bases and 2 bases respectively, with 8 bases between them. The CDR3 has 15 amino acids. CDR3 DNA: TGTGCCAGCAGCGTAGGGGGAGTAAACACCGGGGAGCTGTTTTTT. Translation: CASSVGGVNTGELFF.

The rearrangement links TRBV9 to TRBJ2-7; 7 nucleotides match TRBD2. The CDR3 runs 15 residues. Germline lookup yields CDR1 SGDLS and CDR2 YYNGEE. Unmatched junction bases numbered 11, after V lost 3 bases and J lost 5 bases. CDR3 amino acids: CASSAAPTSPHEQYF. The CDR3 nucleotides read TGTGCCAGCAGCGCCGCGCCGACTAGCCCCCACGAGCAGTACTTC.

The chain uses TRBV7-2 and TRBJ1-1, with D hard to call. CDR3 length: 13 residues. V lost 2 bases and J 4 bases, leaving 8 bases between the germline ends. The germline CDR1 and CDR2 sequences are SGHTA and FQGNSA. The CDR3 sequence is CASSLSQVTEAFF. The CDR3 DNA is TGTGCCAGCAGCTTATCCCAGGTCACTGAAGCTTTCTTT. Full variable domain (rest looked up from reference TRBV7-2 and TRBJ1-1): GAGVSQSPSNKVTEKGKDVELRCDPISGHTALYWYRQSLGQGLEFLIYFQGNSAPDKSGLPSDRFSAERTGGSVSTLTIQRTQQEDSAVYLCASSLSQVTEAFFGQGTRLTVV.

The chain combines TRBV7-9 with TRBJ1-4; D is ambiguous. In germline, CDR1 is SEHNR, CDR2 FQNEAQ (reference sequence). CDR3 length: 15 residues. Trimming stripped 5 bases from V and 6 bases from J, with 16 bases between. CDR3 nucleotides: TGTGCCAGCAGCCTCAGTCGCACAGCTTATGAAAAACTGTTTTTT. Its protein product is CASSLSRTAYEKLFF. The variable domain in full, completed from reference TRBV7-9 and TRBJ1-4, reads DTGVSQNPRHKITKRGQNVTFRCDPISEHNRLYWYRQTLGQGPEFLTYFQNEAQLEKSRLLSDRFSAERPKGSFSTLEIQRTEQGDSAMYLCASSLSRTAYEKLFFGSGTQLSVL.

V usage is TRBV6-5 and J usage is TRBJ1-4; 8 bases line up with TRBD1. This CDR3 contains 14 residues. The germline V gene encodes CDR1 MNHEY and CDR2 SVGAGI. J gave up 7 bases and V 6 bases, and 7 bases lay outside the gene matches. The CDR3 nucleotides are TGTGCCAGCAGGGCGACAGGGGAGGGTGAAAAACTGTTTTTT. Protein product: CASRATGEGEKLFF.

Here the CDR3 DNA reads TGTGCCAGCTCACGACAGGGGGCGGAGACCCAGTACTTC. Its translation is CASSRQGAETQYF. The rearrangement joins TRBV18 to TRBJ2-5, with 10 bases lining up with TRBD1. Germline CDR1 and CDR2: KGHSH and LQKENI. This CDR3 region has 13 residues. J lost 5 bases, V lost 4 bases, and 1 base had no gene match.

The chain recombines TRBV10-2 with TRBJ2-7, with D possibly matching TRBD1 (6 bases). The CDR3 is made up of 13 amino acids. Per germline, CDR1 WSHSY and CDR2 SAAADI. V lost 6 bases, J lost 6 bases, and 15 bases lay in between. The CDR3 nucleotides are TGCGCCAGCAGCCCCCAGGGGATTGGCGAGCAGTACTTC. Amino acids: CASSPQGIGEQYF.

This rearrangement joins TRBV9 to TRBJ2-3; TRBD2 is a possible D gene (5 bases). CDR3 length: 14 residues. V shed 1 base and J shed 1 base, with 7 bases lying between them. CDR1 is SGDLS and CDR2 is YYNGEE in the germline V gene. CDR3 coding DNA: TGTGCCAGCAGCGTAATCGGGGGCACAGATACGCAGTATTTT. Amino acids: CASSVIGGTDTQYF.

V and J are TRBV2 and TRBJ2-5; the D is unclear. This CDR3 spans 13 amino acids. V dropped 10 bases and J dropped 0 bases, with 12 bases sitting between them. CDR1 SNHLY and CDR2 FYNNEI come from the germline V gene. The CDR3 sequence: CATMRRNQETQYF. The DNA for the CDR3 is TGTGCCACCATGAGACGGAACCAAGAGACCCAGTACTTC.

V gene TRBV6-5 combines with J gene TRBJ2-2; tentative D call: TRBD1 (6 bases). Trimming pared 3 bases from V and 6 bases from J, leaving 14 bases between. Germline CDR1 is MNHEY and CDR2 is SVGAGI. The CDR3 spans 15 residues. CDR3 sequence (DNA): TGTGCCAGCAGTTATTCATTCAGGGGACCCGGGGAGCTGTTTTTT. It specifies CASSYSFRGPGELFF.

This clone occurred a few times. The gene calls are TRBV7-3 and TRBJ2-3; maybe TRBD2 (6 bases). The CDR3 is 15 amino acids. With 2 bases removed from V and 2 bases from J, the gap between germline ends came to 11 bases. The germline V gene encodes CDR1 SGHTA and CDR2 FQGTGA. This CDR3 is CASSLSTRATDTQYF. As DNA, the CDR3 is TGTGCCAGCAGCTTATCGACTAGAGCCACAGATACGCAGTATTTT.

This sequence joins TRBV4-2 and TRBJ1-1; 7 bases map to TRBD1. Looked up from germline, CDR1 is LGHNA and CDR2 is YNFKEQ. CDR3 length equals 15 residues. Trimming cost V 2 bases and J 0 bases; bases outside gene matches: 3. CDR3 nucleotide sequence: TGTGCCAGCAGCCAAAGGACAGGCATGAACACTGAAGCTTTCTTT. Its protein is CASSQRTGMNTEAFF.

The rearrangement links TRBV5-6 to TRBJ1-1; 10 bases are shared with TRBD1. The trim removed 4 bases at V and 0 bases at J, leaving 3 bases unmatched. The CDR3 sequence is 15 residues long. Germline CDR1 reads SGHDT; CDR2 reads YYEEEE. This chain's CDR3 is CASSDRGPMNTEAFF. CDR3 sequence (DNA): TGTGCCAGCAGCGACAGGGGGCCCATGAACACTGAAGCTTTCTTT.

As to this clone: An end of the junction differs from the germline gene, which may be a read error. This chain uses TRBV5-6 with TRBJ2-3; D is unresolved. CDR3 size: 16 residues. Per germline, CDR1 SGHDT and CDR2 YYEEEE. This CDR3 is CASTLGDLLGTDTQYF. The CDR3 DNA follows: TGTGCCAGCACCTTGGGCGACCTTCTGGGCACAGATACGCAGTATTTT.

The chain has TRBV6-5 and TRBJ2-1; D tentatively reads TRBD1 or TRBD2 (6 bases each). V was trimmed by 6 bases and J by 7 bases, leaving 19 bases between them. The CDR3 length is 15 residues. The germline CDR1 and CDR2 sequences are MNHEY and SVGAGI. The CDR3 loop reads CASSQRGEASNEQFF. The CDR3 DNA follows: TGTGCCAGCAGCCAGAGGGGGGAGGCTAGTAATGAGCAGTTCTTC.

The gene calls are TRBV5-1 and TRBJ1-2; possibly TRBD1 for D (6 bases). Per germline, CDR1 SGHRS and CDR2 YFSETQ. The CDR3 length is 14 residues. V was pared by 4 bases and J by 6 bases, with 16 bases between. The CDR3, as DNA: TGCGCCAGCAGCGAAACCGGGACAATGGATGGCTACACCTTC. This translates into CASSETGTMDGYTF.

This rearrangement joins TRBV9 to TRBJ1-2; no reliable D call. V was shortened by 3 bases and J by 2 bases, with 14 bases between the two germline ends. The CDR3 length is 15 residues. CDR1 SGDLS and CDR2 YYNGEE come from the germline V gene. CDR3 in DNA: TGTGCCAGCAGCGAAATTATGGACGGCAACTATGGCTACACCTTC. This gives the protein CASSEIMDGNYGYTF.

The sample holds a few counts of this clone. V gene TRBV14 combines with J gene TRBJ1-1; D gene ambiguous. The V end lost 2 bases, the J end lost 1 base, and 8 bases lay between the germline ends. CDR1 SGHDN and CDR2 FVKESK come from the germline V gene. This CDR3 has 14 residues. CDR3 DNA sequence: TGTGCCAGCAGCCAATACGGCCCGAACACTGAAGCTTTCTTT. This sequence encodes CASSQYGPNTEAFF.

The table lists this clone with a few counts. The chain couples TRBV29-1 to TRBJ1-5, with D unresolved. The CDR3 totals 12 residues. CDR1 and CDR2 from the germline V gene are SQVTM and ANQGSEA. Trimming stripped 4 bases from V and 4 bases from J, with 8 bases between. DNA of the CDR3: TGCAGCGTTGGTACCAGTAATCAGCCCCAGCATTTT. This sequence encodes CSVGTSNQPQHF.

The J gene is TRBJ2-4, the V gene TRBV2; D is perhaps TRBD1 or TRBD2 (5 bases each). CDR1 is SNHLY, CDR2 FYNNEI, per germline. The ends were cut back, 5 bases at V and 3 bases at J, with 11 bases in the middle. The CDR3 is 14 amino acids. The CDR3 DNA reads TGTGCCAGCAGTCAGCCTGGGGGCAAAAACATTCAGTACTTC. It yields the protein CASSQPGGKNIQYF.

Only one count was recorded for this clone. The genes are TRBV5-1 and TRBJ2-2; perhaps TRBD1 as D (6 bases). Germline CDR1 SGHRS, CDR2 YFSETQ. Trimming cost V 5 bases and J 6 bases, with 14 bases left between them. CDR3 length: 14 amino acids. This chain's CDR3 is CASRGPAGAGELFF. For the CDR3, the DNA is TGCGCCAGCAGAGGGCCGGCAGGGGCCGGGGAGCTGTTTTTT. The variable domain in full, completed from reference TRBV5-1 and TRBJ2-2, reads KAGVTQTPRYLIKTRGQQVTLSCSPISGHRSVSWYQQTPGQGLQFLFEYFSETQRNKGNFPGRFSGRQFSNSRSEMNVSTLELGDSALYLCASRGPAGAGELFFGEGSRLTVL.

V is TRBV6-1 and J is TRBJ2-7; 8 bases are shared with TRBD1. CDR1 MNHNS and CDR2 SASEGT come from the germline V gene. The V segment lost 4 bases and the J segment 1 base; nucleotides outside the gene matches: 6. The CDR3 has 15 residues. CDR3 loop: CASSAQGAGSYEQYF. As DNA, the CDR3 is TGTGCCAGCAGTGCCCAGGGGGCTGGATCCTACGAGCAGTACTTC.

V and J are TRBV6-5 and TRBJ1-2; D possibly corresponds to TRBD1 (5 bases). Trimming left V 6 bases short and J 8 bases short, with 16 bases between. The germline V gene has CDR1 MNHEY and CDR2 SVGAGI. The CDR3 is 13 residues long. CDR3 amino acids: CASRLQGREGYTF. CDR3 nucleotides: TGTGCCAGCAGGCTGCAGGGAAGGGAGGGCTACACCTTC.

The gene calls are TRBV5-8 and TRBJ2-3; 8 bases line up with TRBD2. This CDR3 spans 15 amino acids. Per the germline V gene, CDR1 is SGHTS and CDR2 is YDEGEE. The V gene end was trimmed by 4 bases and the J gene end by 2 bases; junction bases not matched to a gene: 6. The CDR3 sequence is CASSPAGEFTDTQYF. Written as DNA, the CDR3 is TGTGCCAGCAGCCCAGCGGGAGAGTTCACAGATACGCAGTATTTT.

The rearrangement uses TRBV28 and TRBJ2-2; 9 bases map to TRBD2. Unmatched junction bases numbered 4, after V lost 8 bases and J lost 3 bases. Germline lookup yields CDR1 MDHEN and CDR2 SYDVKM. The CDR3 runs to 14 residues. The CDR3 is CASGGRGYTGELFF. The CDR3 DNA sequence: TGTGCCAGCGGCGGGAGGGGGTACACCGGGGAGCTGTTTTTT.